This passage covers 6 T cell receptor beta chains from one sample sequenced in a study of blood T cell repertoires in COVID-19 (dated by TCRdb to the early 2020s). Library preparation employed the immunoSEQ multiplex PCR assay. TCRdb took over this immuneACCESS table, retaining in-frame rearrangements with V and J assigned. Such tables are incomplete; in checked studies, under half of the missing clones stem from an unresolved V gene, and the remainder is unexplained. The sample profile shows about 280,000 clones; 75% to 90% of them were found once. In total, the top ten clones hold approximately 10% of the sample. The sequenced sample was peripheral blood. The receptors were gathered from a woman in her sixties or seventies with acute or convalescent COVID-19.

The V gene is TRBV5-4, the J gene TRBJ1-1; TRBD1 matches 8 bases. The V gene end was trimmed by 5 bases and the J gene end by 2 bases; junction bases not matched to a gene: 5. This CDR3 is 14 amino acids long. Germline V gene lookup returns CDR1 SGHNT and CDR2 YYREEE (reference sequence). In DNA form, the CDR3 reads TGTGCCAGCAGGGCAGGGGGCCTTAACACTGAAGCTTTCTTT. Translated, it gives CASRAGGLNTEAFF.

The chain has TRBV7-2 and TRBJ2-3, with a possible D match to TRBD2 (5 bases). The V gene's germline CDR1 is SGHTA and CDR2 FQGNSA. CDR3 length equals 14 residues. The V end was cut by 5 bases, the J end by 2 bases, with 11 bases between. Here the CDR3 DNA reads TGTGCCAGCAGCGCGGAGGATTTCACAGATACGCAGTATTTT. The encoded protein is CASSAEDFTDTQYF.

This chain connects TRBV7-9 to TRBJ1-1; TRBD1 might be the D (5 bases). Germline V gives CDR1 SEHNR, CDR2 FQNEAQ (reference sequence). The V and J ends lost 1 base and 4 bases respectively, with 10 bases between them. This CDR3 has 14 amino acids. The CDR3 DNA reads as TGTGCCAGCAGCTTAGGAGGGACTCTCACTGAAGCTTTCTTT. It specifies CASSLGGTLTEAFF.

The rearrangement links TRBV12-3 or TRBV12-4 to TRBJ1-1; D remains ambiguous. Trimming pared 1 base from V and 2 bases from J, leaving 5 bases between. The CDR3 consists of 13 residues. This CDR3 reads CASSLEANTEAFF. The CDR3 DNA reads TGTGCCAGCAGTTTAGAAGCTAACACTGAAGCTTTCTTT.

J is TRBJ2-1 and V is TRBV5-1; TRBD1 matches 9 bases. CDR1 is SGHRS and CDR2 is YFSETQ in the germline V gene. CDR3 size: 14 residues. The trim removed 2 bases at V and 8 bases at J, leaving 5 bases unmatched. The CDR3, as DNA: TGCGCCAGCAGCTTCCGGGACAGGGTGGATGAGCAGTTCTTC. This codes for CASSFRDRVDEQFF.

The rearrangement joins TRBV2 to TRBJ2-3; 7 positions agree with TRBD2. Germline loops: CDR1 SNHLY, CDR2 FYNNEI. V shed 8 bases and J 8 bases; nucleotides not matched to a gene: 10. This CDR3 is 13 amino acids long. The CDR3, as DNA: TGTGCCAGCCTGGGTTTGCGGGGGAGTACGCAGTATTTT. It encodes CASLGLRGSTQYF.